Reported below is one TCR beta chain. What it recognizes is unknown. The entry originates in a study of T cell responses to AZD1222 COVID-19 vaccine. Overall study findings and caveats: The reported proportion of spike-specific TCRs targeting unmutated variant regions was nearly half. Elevations in Spike-specific TCR breadth and depth followed administration of two AZD1222 doses.

Germline lookup yields CDR1 GTSNPN and CDR2 SVGIG (reference sequence). V was cut by 0 bases and J by 6 bases, with 18 bases left in between. This CDR3 has 16 residues. Libraries were prepared by immunoSEQ multiplex PCR; TCRdb keeps only in-frame clonotypes and omits some of them. This sample has roughly 67,000 clones, with 65% to 80% found just once. The sequences come from peripheral blood, collected on day 0 of AZD1222 vaccination. The chain recombines TRBV30 with TRBJ1-5, with D hard to call. This clonotype originated in an adult in good health. The chain's CDR3 is CAWSVIGGPPGQPQHF. CDR3 in DNA: TGTGCCTGGAGTGTAATCGGCGGACCCCCCGGTCAGCCCCAGCATTTT. Looking up the rest from reference TRBV30 and TRBJ1-5 gives the full variable domain: SQTIHQWPATLVQPVGSPLSLECTVEGTSNPNLYWYRQAAGRGLQLLFYSVGIGQISSEVPQNLSASRPQDRQFILSSKKLLLSDSGFYLCAWSVIGGPPGQPQHFGDGTRLSIL.